One and the same sample provided the 12 T cell receptor beta chains below, sequenced in a study of blood T cells in healthy people across ages. Primers used in a second PCR of about 7 to 12 cycles were a sample-barcoded 5' primer and a J-beta primer mix. Each CDR3 protein gets one entry after TCRdb re-called the 5' RACE reads with MiXCR. Seen here are 850,000 to 1,100,000 distinct CDR3 sequences, less than 45% observed once, and the top ten hold about an eighth. Specimen: blood. These receptor sequences come from a young man in good health.

This rearrangement joins TRBV20-1 to TRBJ2-3; possible D gene TRBD1, 6 bases. The CDR3 is made up of 16 amino acids. The V gene lost 3 bases and the J gene lost 0 bases, with 16 bases spanning the gap. Germline V lookup: CDR1 DFQATT, CDR2 SNEGSKA (reference sequence). CDR3 DNA: TGCAGTGCTAGGGGACAAACCTGTGGAAGCACAGATACGCAGTATTTT. Translating gives CSARGQTCGSTDTQYF.

In its sample, this clonotype was seen a few times. The J gene is TRBJ2-3, the V gene TRBV7-2; D perhaps matches TRBD2 (5 bases). CDR1 is SGHTA, CDR2 FQGNSA, per germline. The ends were cut back, 5 bases at V and 4 bases at J, with 10 bases in the middle. The CDR3 has 13 amino acids. CDR3 nucleotides: TGTGCCAGCAGCCCTAGCAGCTCAGATACGCAGTATTTT. This gives the protein CASSPSSSDTQYF.

This clonotype came up a few times. The V and J genes are TRBV7-6 and TRBJ1-2; no clear D. The V end lost 0 bases, the J end lost 6 bases, and 14 bases lay between the germline ends. The CDR3 is made up of 15 amino acids. Germline CDR1 SGHVS, CDR2 FNYEAQ. CDR3 residues: CASSLAFDPGDGYTF. The CDR3 DNA is TGTGCCAGCAGCTTAGCTTTCGACCCGGGAGATGGCTACACCTTC.

This clonotype turned up a few times. The gene calls are TRBV6-5 and TRBJ2-5; D may match TRBD1 or TRBD2 (5 bases each). Germline V gene sequence: CDR1 MNHEY, CDR2 SVGAGI. The ends were cut back, 7 bases at V and 10 bases at J, with 13 bases in the middle. The CDR3 covers 11 residues. The CDR3 reads CASKTNGGQYF. The CDR3 DNA sequence: TGTGCCAGCAAAACCAATGGGGGCCAGTACTTC.

This chain connects TRBV6-5 to TRBJ2-3; TRBD2 agrees at 11 bases. The V and J ends lost 7 bases and 2 bases, in that order; junction bases with no gene match: 5. The CDR3 is 15 residues long. The V gene's germline CDR1 is MNHEY and CDR2 SVGAGI. CDR3 DNA sequence: TGTGCCAGCAATTTAGCGGGGGGGAACACAGATACGCAGTATTTT. This encodes CASNLAGGNTDTQYF.

The chain has TRBV6-2 or TRBV6-3 and TRBJ1-2; D uncertain. The CDR3 length is 20 residues. Germline V CDR1 and CDR2: MNHEY, SVGEGT. Between the trimmed V and J ends, which lost 0 bases and 0 bases, there was a span of 23 bases. The CDR3 bases are TGTGCCAGCAGTTACTCCAAGGACGCAACAGCACGCCCTTCTAACTATGGCTACACCTTC. It specifies CASSYSKDATARPSNYGYTF.

The chain is built from TRBV25-1 and TRBJ1-1; D remains unclear. The CDR3 is 16 amino acids. Trimming shortened V by 3 bases and J by 2 bases, and 16 bases separated the two germline ends. Looked up from germline, CDR1 is MGHDK and CDR2 is SYGVNS. The CDR3 bases are TGTGCCAGCAGTGACTTATCTGGGCAGACAAACACTGAAGCTTTCTTT. It encodes CASSDLSGQTNTEAFF.

The chain joins TRBV6-5 to TRBJ2-7, with TRBD2 identical over 9 bases. This CDR3 contains 18 residues. Trimming cost V 6 bases and J 2 bases; bases outside gene matches: 17. The germline gives CDR1 MNHEY, CDR2 SVGAGI. The CDR3 DNA reads as TGTGCCAGCAGCTACGCCGGACAAGCGGGAGGTCTCCCCTACGAGCAGTACTTC. Protein: CASSYAGQAGGLPYEQYF.

This clonotype was found once. The chain couples TRBV20-1 to TRBJ1-2; D is perhaps TRBD1 (5 bases). V lost 1 base and J 5 bases, leaving 11 bases between the germline ends. Per germline, CDR1 DFQATT and CDR2 SNEGSKA (reference sequence). The CDR3 is made up of 13 amino acids. The DNA for the CDR3 is TGCAGTGCTAGAGGAGGGGCCCCTTATGGCTACACCTTC. This translates into CSARGGAPYGYTF.

The chain has TRBV4-1 and TRBJ1-1; D is unclear. Deletions cut 2 bases from V and 7 bases from J, with 8 bases between. CDR1 is MGHRA and CDR2 is YSYEKL in the germline V gene. The CDR3 consists of 12 residues. Here the CDR3 reads CASSQRSYEAFF. The CDR3 DNA reads TGCGCCAGCAGCCAAAGGAGTTATGAAGCTTTCTTT.

There are many counts of this clonotype. The chain couples TRBV7-2 to TRBJ2-1; 9 nucleotides line up with TRBD1. Germline CDR1 SGHTA, CDR2 FQGNSA. The CDR3 sequence is 17 residues long. With 4 bases clipped from V and 7 bases from J, the junction kept 14 bases outside the gene matches. This chain's CDR3 is CASSSSYTGGRGNEQFF. In DNA form, the CDR3 reads TGTGCCAGCAGCTCCTCCTACACAGGGGGCAGAGGGAATGAGCAGTTCTTC.

This clonotype was recorded many times. The chain carries TRBV27 and TRBJ2-1; D may be TRBD1 or TRBD2 (5 bases each). The CDR3 has 14 amino acids. Germline assignment: CDR1 MNHEY and CDR2 SMNVEV (reference sequence). Trimming removed 5 bases from V and 6 bases from J, with 14 bases in between. The CDR3 sequence is CASSPTGLGNEQFF. In nucleotides, the CDR3 is TGTGCCAGCAGTCCAACAGGACTGGGCAATGAGCAGTTCTTC.